These 29 T cell receptor beta chains were all obtained from the same sample, sequenced in a study of cytomegalovirus exposure and HLA in healthy donors (dated by TCRdb to 2016 to 2017). Library prep was done by the immunoSEQ multiplex PCR assay. The multiplex PCR relied on a mix of 60 forward primers for TCR Vbeta segments and 13 reverse primers for TCR Jbeta segments. TCRdb mirrors the immuneACCESS table, restricted to in-frame sequences. Some clones are absent from its copies; in checked studies, under half trace to an unresolved V gene, and the reason for the others is unknown. The sample data list around 280,000 clones, and roughly 90% of these were observed just once. Less than 2.5% of the sample is taken by the ten largest. Sequencing used PBMCs. These receptor sequences come from a woman younger than 30 in good health and CMV-seronegative.

The rearrangement joins TRBV9 to TRBJ2-7; D is ambiguous. The V and J ends lost 0 bases and 2 bases respectively, with 12 bases between them. Germline V gene sequence: CDR1 SGDLS, CDR2 YYNGEE. The CDR3 totals 15 residues. CDR3 region: CASSVEAGSAYEQYF. CDR3 bases: TGTGCCAGCAGCGTAGAGGCAGGCAGTGCCTACGAGCAGTACTTC.

The chain combines TRBV2 with TRBJ2-2; possible D gene TRBD2, 5 bases. This CDR3 has 13 amino acids. Deletions cut 8 bases from V and 5 bases from J, with 12 bases between. CDR1 and CDR2 from the germline V gene are SNHLY and FYNNEI. CDR3 sequence reads: CASRGSGTGELFF. The CDR3, as DNA: TGTGCCAGCCGAGGATCGGGAACCGGGGAGCTGTTTTTT.

The chain carries TRBV9 and TRBJ2-3; no clear D gene. Trimming left V 1 base short and J 4 bases short, with 10 bases between. The CDR3 runs to 14 residues. CDR1 is SGDLS, CDR2 YYNGEE, per germline. CDR3 sequence (DNA): TGTGCCAGCAGCGTAATACACCCCCCAGATACGCAGTATTTT. The encoded protein is CASSVIHPPDTQYF.

In this sample, this clone turned up once. The chain has TRBV5-6 and TRBJ2-3; no firm D call. The germline V gene encodes CDR1 SGHDT and CDR2 YYEEEE. This CDR3 is built from 14 residues. Between the trimmed V and J ends, which lost 4 bases and 0 bases, there was a span of 9 bases. As DNA, the CDR3 is TGTGCCAGCAGCATCGGAGATAGCACAGATACGCAGTATTTT. It specifies CASSIGDSTDTQYF.

This clone was detected only once. The chain carries TRBV29-1 and TRBJ1-1; D not certain. The CDR3 loop spans 11 amino acids. The germline V gene encodes CDR1 SQVTM and CDR2 ANQGSEA. V lost 5 bases and J lost 1, with 5 bases in between. The CDR3 loop reads CSVRQNTEAFF. In DNA, the CDR3 is TGCAGCGTTCGACAGAACACTGAAGCTTTCTTT.

CDR3 nucleotide sequence: TGTGCCAGCAGTCCCCGACAAAAACGGAATTCACCCCTCCACTTT. Its translation: CASSPRQKRNSPLHF. The chain links TRBV6-6 to TRBJ1-6; no clear D gene. The germline V and J ends were trimmed by 5 bases and 7 bases, with 15 bases remaining between them. This CDR3 has 15 residues. Per the germline V gene, CDR1 is MNHNY and CDR2 is SVGAGI (reference sequence).

The chain carries TRBV6-5 and TRBJ1-5; D perhaps matches TRBD1 (6 bases). The V end was cut by 6 bases, the J end by 4 bases, with 10 bases between. This CDR3 is 13 amino acids long. Germline CDR1 MNHEY, CDR2 SVGAGI. The CDR3 region is CASRETGNQPQHF. CDR3 nucleotide sequence: TGTGCCAGCAGGGAAACAGGGAATCAGCCCCAGCATTTT.

This chain links TRBV27 with TRBJ2-7; TRBD2 matches 9 bases. CDR1 and CDR2 (germline): MNHEY, SMNVEV (reference sequence). The V gene end was trimmed by 0 bases and the J gene end by 0 bases; junction bases not matched to a gene: 3. The CDR3 sequence is 16 residues long. CDR3 loop: CASSLSGLARSYEQYF. In DNA form, the CDR3 reads TGTGCCAGCAGTTTATCCGGACTAGCGCGCTCCTACGAGCAGTACTTC.

The chain carries TRBV4-1 and TRBJ2-1; 11 bases match TRBD2. The junction had 6 bases not matched to a gene; V was cut back by 1 base and J by 4 bases. Germline V lookup: CDR1 MGHRA, CDR2 YSYEKL. This CDR3 is built from 17 residues. CDR3 sequence (DNA): TGCGCCAGCAGCCAAGGTCTAGCGGGGGGACCTTACAATGAGCAGTTCTTC. Encoded protein: CASSQGLAGGPYNEQFF.

The chain carries TRBV10-3 and TRBJ2-5; 14 nucleotides line up with TRBD2. CDR1 and CDR2 (germline): ENHRY, SYGVKD. V lost 6 bases, J lost 9 bases, and 6 bases stayed unmatched. CDR3 length: 14 residues. The CDR3 spells CAISQTSGGAAQYF. For the CDR3, the DNA is TGTGCCATCAGCCAGACTAGCGGGGGGGCGGCCCAGTACTTC.

The rearrangement joins TRBV11-2 to TRBJ2-1, with D maybe TRBD2 (6 bases). Germline CDR1 SGHAT, CDR2 FQNNGV. The V end lost 5 bases, the J end lost 0 bases, and 11 bases lay between the germline ends. CDR3 length: 15 amino acids. This CDR3 is CASSPAGSSYNEQFF. The CDR3 bases are TGTGCCAGCAGCCCCGCGGGGAGCTCCTACAATGAGCAGTTCTTC.

The V and J genes are TRBV7-9 and TRBJ2-7, with 8 nucleotides matching TRBD2. Germline V CDR1 and CDR2: SEHNR, FQNEAQ (reference sequence). Trimming removed 3 bases from V and 0 bases from J; junction bases left unmatched: 7. This CDR3 has 16 residues. CDR3 sequence: CASSLGGLAGSYEQYF. CDR3 DNA sequence: TGTGCCAGCAGCTTGGGAGGGCTAGCGGGCTCCTACGAGCAGTACTTC.

The chain carries TRBV5-4 and TRBJ2-1; D possibly corresponds to TRBD2 (5 bases). The V end lost 4 bases, the J end lost 4 bases, and 9 bases lay between the germline ends. This CDR3 has 13 residues. CDR1 and CDR2 (germline): SGHNT, YYREEE (reference sequence). The CDR3, as DNA: TGTGCCAGCAGCCCGGGGTCTTACAATGAGCAGTTCTTC. Amino acid sequence: CASSPGSYNEQFF.

The genes are TRBV6-5 and TRBJ1-1, with 8 bases matching TRBD1. The V and J ends lost 7 bases and 5 bases, in that order; junction bases with no gene match: 9. The CDR3 extends over 14 amino acids. Germline V gene data show CDR1 as MNHEY and CDR2 as SVGAGI. CDR3: CASTFRTGQTEAFF. The CDR3 region has the DNA TGTGCCAGCACCTTTCGGACAGGGCAAACTGAAGCTTTCTTT.

The chain couples TRBV2 to TRBJ1-6; TRBD1 agrees at 11 bases. The CDR3 length is 14 residues. Germline V gene data show CDR1 as SNHLY and CDR2 as FYNNEI. Trimming took 7 bases from V and 9 from J; bases not matched to a gene: 5. The CDR3 sequence is CASNGGQGGSPLHF. CDR3 coding DNA: TGTGCCAGCAACGGGGGACAGGGGGGTTCACCCCTCCACTTT.

In this sample, this clone turned up once. The CDR3 DNA sequence: TGTGCCAGCAGCCAAGACCCAGGTACGGGAAACACCATATATTTT. Translation gives CASSQDPGTGNTIYF. The chain employs TRBV4-2 and TRBJ1-3; the D is unclear. Germline CDR1 LGHNA, CDR2 YNFKEQ. The CDR3 has 15 residues. The V and J ends lost 0 bases and 4 bases respectively, with 10 bases between them.

Written as DNA, the CDR3 is TGTGCCAGCAGCTCTCGCAGAAAATTGAGCGGAGCAACTTACAATGAGCAGTTCTTC. Its translation is CASSSRRKLSGATYNEQFF. The chain employs TRBV7-2 and TRBJ2-1; possible D gene TRBD2, 5 bases. Germline lookup yields CDR1 SGHTA and CDR2 FQGNSA. The CDR3 is made up of 19 amino acids. V was shortened by 4 bases and J by 4 bases, with 26 bases between the two germline ends. Complete variable domain (other parts from reference TRBV7-2 and TRBJ2-1): GAGVSQSPSNKVTEKGKDVELRCDPISGHTALYWYRQSLGQGLEFLIYFQGNSAPDKSGLPSDRFSAERTGGSVSTLTIQRTQQEDSAVYLCASSSRRKLSGATYNEQFFGPGTRLTVL.

The chain couples TRBV6-6 to TRBJ1-4, with a possible D match to TRBD1 (5 bases). The CDR3 consists of 14 residues. Germline assignment: CDR1 MNHNY and CDR2 SVGAGI (reference sequence). V lost 5 bases to trimming and J lost 5 bases, with 12 bases between them. CDR3 DNA sequence: TGTGCCAGCAGTCCGACAGAGGTAAATGAAAAACTGTTTTTT. It is translated as CASSPTEVNEKLFF.

The chain is built from TRBV7-9 and TRBJ2-7, with TRBD1 identical over 12 bases. CDR1 and CDR2 (germline): SEHNR, FQNEAQ (reference sequence). The CDR3 has 17 amino acids. J lost 5 bases, V lost 4 bases, and 12 bases had no gene match. In DNA form, the CDR3 reads TGTGCCAGCAGCTCCTCGAGGTTGGGGACAGGGGGCAACGAGCAGTACTTC. It codes for CASSSSRLGTGGNEQYF.

The rearrangement joins TRBV2 to TRBJ1-2; D ambiguous. The CDR3 contains 14 residues. The V gene lost 3 bases and the J gene lost 2 bases, with 10 bases spanning the gap. The germline gives CDR1 SNHLY, CDR2 FYNNEI. Here the CDR3 DNA reads TGTGCCAGCAGTGATTTGCCGGGGAACTATGGCTACACCTTC. Protein: CASSDLPGNYGYTF.

This rearrangement joins TRBV7-8 to TRBJ2-6, with no clear D. Germline V gives CDR1 SGHVS, CDR2 FQNEAQ. Trimming removed 5 bases from V and 4 bases from J, with 6 bases in between. CDR3 length: 13 residues. The CDR3 DNA follows: TGTGCCAGCAGCCCCCGGGGGGCCAACGTCCTGACTTTC. This sequence encodes CASSPRGANVLTF.

The chain has TRBV18 and TRBJ2-1; TRBD1 agrees at 8 bases. The CDR3 is made up of 13 amino acids. Per the germline V gene, CDR1 is KGHSH and CDR2 is LQKENI. Losses at the gene ends were 4 bases for V and 11 bases for J; bases not matched to a gene: 7. The CDR3 DNA reads TGTGCCAGCTCACGTGACACAGGGGGGAAGCAGTTCTTC. Translating it yields CASSRDTGGKQFF.

The V and J genes are TRBV5-8 and TRBJ2-1; D might be TRBD1 (5 bases). CDR1 is SGHTS, CDR2 YDEGEE, per germline. The V gene lost 3 bases and the J gene lost 15 bases, with 13 bases spanning the gap. This CDR3 contains 11 residues. As DNA, the CDR3 is TGTGCCAGCAGCTGGGGCTCCTGGGGGTTCTTC. Residues: CASSWGSWGFF.

DNA of the CDR3: TGTGCCAGCAGCTTACTCGGACAGGGGGCGCAAGGCTACACCTTC. Translated, it gives CASSLLGQGAQGYTF. This rearrangement joins TRBV7-3 to TRBJ1-2; 11 bases align to TRBD1. CDR1 and CDR2 (germline): SGHTA, FQGTGA. V trimming: 2 bases; J trimming: 8 bases; junction bases outside the gene matches: 7. The CDR3 runs 15 residues.

In the case of this clone: The same CDR3 is also encoded by other DNA sequences in this sample. The CDR3 reads CASSLGAGNQPQHF. In DNA form, the CDR3 reads TGCGCCAGCAGCCTCGGAGCGGGCAATCAGCCCCAGCATTTT. The J gene is TRBJ1-5, the V gene TRBV5-1; no definite D call. The germline gives CDR1 SGHRS, CDR2 YFSETQ. The CDR3 spans 14 residues. The ends were cut back, 4 bases at V and 2 bases at J, with 10 bases in the middle.

This chain joins TRBV11-2 and TRBJ2-1; no reliable D call. The V and J ends lost 1 base and 10 bases respectively, with 8 bases between them. Germline lookup yields CDR1 SGHAT and CDR2 FQNNGV. The CDR3 covers 12 residues. The CDR3 sequence is CASSLGFGEQFF. CDR3 nucleotides: TGTGCCAGCAGCTTAGGATTTGGCGAGCAGTTCTTC.

The chain employs TRBV5-8 and TRBJ1-4, with TRBD1 matching over 9 bases. From germline, CDR1 is SGHTS and CDR2 YDEGEE. Trimming removed 6 bases from V and 7 bases from J; junction bases left unmatched: 10. The CDR3 loop spans 15 amino acids. CDR3 nucleotides: TGTGCCAGCACGAAACAGGGGGCGGCGGGTGAAAAACTGTTTTTT. Translating it yields CASTKQGAAGEKLFF.

This sequence joins TRBV5-4 and TRBJ2-1; TRBD2 is a possible D gene (7 bases). Trimming cost V 4 bases and J 4 bases, with 18 bases left between them. The germline V gene encodes CDR1 SGHNT and CDR2 YYREEE (reference sequence). CDR3 length: 16 amino acids. CDR3 nucleotide sequence: TGTGCCAGCAGCCCCGGTGGGGGGGGCGGGTACAATGAGCAGTTCTTC. Its translation is CASSPGGGGGYNEQFF.

The chain combines TRBV23-1 with TRBJ1-5; D not resolved. TRBV23-1 is designated an ORF whose function remains uncertain. V was shortened by 0 bases and J by 3 bases, with 12 bases between the two germline ends. This CDR3 has 16 residues. The CDR3: CASSQSNFLPNQPQHF. CDR3 DNA: TGCGCCAGCAGTCAATCAAACTTTCTCCCCAATCAGCCCCAGCATTTT.